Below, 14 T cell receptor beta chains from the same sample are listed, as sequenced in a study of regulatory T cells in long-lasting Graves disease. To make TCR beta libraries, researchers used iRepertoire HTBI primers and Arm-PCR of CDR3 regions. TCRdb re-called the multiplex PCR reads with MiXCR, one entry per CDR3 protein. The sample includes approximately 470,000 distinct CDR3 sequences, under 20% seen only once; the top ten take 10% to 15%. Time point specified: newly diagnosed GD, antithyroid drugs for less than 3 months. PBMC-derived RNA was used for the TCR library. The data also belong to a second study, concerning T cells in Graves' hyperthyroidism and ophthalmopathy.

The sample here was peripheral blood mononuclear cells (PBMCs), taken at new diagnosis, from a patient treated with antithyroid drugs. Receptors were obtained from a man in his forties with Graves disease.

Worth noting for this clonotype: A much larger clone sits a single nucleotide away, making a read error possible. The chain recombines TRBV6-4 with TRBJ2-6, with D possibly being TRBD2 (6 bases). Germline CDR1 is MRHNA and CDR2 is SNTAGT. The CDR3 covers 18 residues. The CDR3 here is CASSYGGAITSGANVPTF. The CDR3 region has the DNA TGTGCCAGCAGTTACGGAGGGGCGATAACCTCTGGGGCCAACGTCCCGACTTTC.

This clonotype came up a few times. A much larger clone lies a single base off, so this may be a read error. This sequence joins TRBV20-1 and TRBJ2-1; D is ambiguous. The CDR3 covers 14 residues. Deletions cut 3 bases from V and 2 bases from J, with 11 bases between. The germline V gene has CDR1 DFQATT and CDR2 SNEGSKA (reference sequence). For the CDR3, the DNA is TGCAGTGCTAGTGAACGGACCCCCTACAATGAGCAGTTCTTC. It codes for CSASERTPYNEQFF.

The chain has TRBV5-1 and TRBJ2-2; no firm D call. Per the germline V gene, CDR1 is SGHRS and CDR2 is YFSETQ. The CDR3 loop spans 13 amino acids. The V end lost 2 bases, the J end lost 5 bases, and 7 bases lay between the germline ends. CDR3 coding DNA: TGCGCCAGCAGCTTTTACAGAACCGGGGAGCTGTTTTTT. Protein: CASSFYRTGELFF. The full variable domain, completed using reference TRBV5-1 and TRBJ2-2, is KAGVTQTPRYLIKTRGQQVTLSCSPISGHRSVSWYQQTPGQGLQFLFEYFSETQRNKGNFPGRFSGRQFSNSRSEMNVSTLELGDSALYLCASSFYRTGELFFGEGSRLTVL.

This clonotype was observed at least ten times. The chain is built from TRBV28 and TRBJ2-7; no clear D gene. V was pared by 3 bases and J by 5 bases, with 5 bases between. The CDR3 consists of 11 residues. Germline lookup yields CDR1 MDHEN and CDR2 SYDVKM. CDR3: CASSFVNEQYF. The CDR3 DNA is TGTGCCAGCAGTTTTGTTAACGAGCAGTACTTC.

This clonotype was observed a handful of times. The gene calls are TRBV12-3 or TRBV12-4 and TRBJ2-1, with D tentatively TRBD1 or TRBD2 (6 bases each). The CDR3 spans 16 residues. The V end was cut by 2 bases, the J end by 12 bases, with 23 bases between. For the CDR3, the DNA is TGTGCCAGCAGTTTATTGGGGGCGAGATCGGGGGCGGTGCAGTTCTTC. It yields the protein CASSLLGARSGAVQFF.

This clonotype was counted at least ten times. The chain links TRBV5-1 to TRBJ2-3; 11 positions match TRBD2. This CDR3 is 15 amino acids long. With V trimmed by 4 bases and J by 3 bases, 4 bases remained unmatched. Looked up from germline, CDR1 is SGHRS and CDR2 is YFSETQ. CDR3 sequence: CASSPWTSGTDTQYF. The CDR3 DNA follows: TGCGCCAGCAGCCCCTGGACTAGCGGGACAGATACGCAGTATTTT.

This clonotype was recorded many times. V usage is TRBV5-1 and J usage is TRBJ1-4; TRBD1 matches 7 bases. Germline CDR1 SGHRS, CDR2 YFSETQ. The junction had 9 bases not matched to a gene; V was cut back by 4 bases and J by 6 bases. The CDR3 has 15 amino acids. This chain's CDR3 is CASSPRQGGDEKLFF. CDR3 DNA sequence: TGCGCCAGCAGCCCCAGACAGGGTGGAGATGAAAAACTGTTTTTT.

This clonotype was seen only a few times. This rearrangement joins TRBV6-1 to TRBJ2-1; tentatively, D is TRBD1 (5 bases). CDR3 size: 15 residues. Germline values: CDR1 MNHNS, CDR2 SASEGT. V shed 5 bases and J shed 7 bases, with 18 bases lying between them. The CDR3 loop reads CASSISRDLRNEQFF. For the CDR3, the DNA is TGTGCCAGCAGTATTTCCAGGGATCTTAGGAATGAGCAGTTCTTC.

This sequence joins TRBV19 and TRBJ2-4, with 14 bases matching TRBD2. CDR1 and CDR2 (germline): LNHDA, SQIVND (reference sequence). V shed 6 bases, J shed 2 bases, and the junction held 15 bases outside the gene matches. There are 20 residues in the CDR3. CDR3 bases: TGTGCCAGTAGCCTAACATCCGGGACTAGCGGGAGTATTACCAAAAACATTCAGTACTTC. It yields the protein CASSLTSGTSGSITKNIQYF.

The CDR3 here is CASSVETSGSPDTQYF. The DNA for the CDR3 is TGTGCCAGCAGCGTAGAAACTAGCGGGAGTCCAGATACGCAGTATTTT. The chain uses TRBV9 and TRBJ2-3, with 11 bases matching TRBD2. V lost 0 bases to trimming and J lost 4 bases; unmatched junction nucleotides: 4. CDR1 SGDLS and CDR2 YYNGEE come from the germline V gene. This CDR3 spans 16 amino acids.

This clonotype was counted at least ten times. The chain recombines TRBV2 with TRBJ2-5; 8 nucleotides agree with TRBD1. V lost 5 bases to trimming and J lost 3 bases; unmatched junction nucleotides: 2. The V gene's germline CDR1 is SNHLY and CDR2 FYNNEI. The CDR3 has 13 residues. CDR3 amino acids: CASSRTGKETQYF. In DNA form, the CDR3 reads TGTGCCAGCAGTCGGACAGGGAAAGAGACCCAGTACTTC.

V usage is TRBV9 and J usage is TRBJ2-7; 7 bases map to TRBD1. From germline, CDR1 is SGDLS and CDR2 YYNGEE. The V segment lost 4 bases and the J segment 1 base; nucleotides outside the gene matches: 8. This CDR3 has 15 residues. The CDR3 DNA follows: TGTGCCAGCAGCCCCTTGGACAGGTCGTCCTACGAGCAGTACTTC. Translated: CASSPLDRSSYEQYF.

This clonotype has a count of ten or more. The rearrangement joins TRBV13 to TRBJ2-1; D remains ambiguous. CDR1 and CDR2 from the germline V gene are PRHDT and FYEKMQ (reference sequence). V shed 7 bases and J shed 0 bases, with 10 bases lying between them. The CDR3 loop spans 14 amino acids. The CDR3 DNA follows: TGTGCCAGCATTGTCTGGAGCTCCTACAATGAGCAGTTCTTC. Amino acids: CASIVWSSYNEQFF.

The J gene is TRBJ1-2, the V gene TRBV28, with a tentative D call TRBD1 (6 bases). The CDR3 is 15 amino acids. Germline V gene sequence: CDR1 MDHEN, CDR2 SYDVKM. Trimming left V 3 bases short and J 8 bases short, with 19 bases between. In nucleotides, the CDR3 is TGTGCCAGCAGTTTTCAGGCCACCGGGGGCAGGGGCTACACCTTC. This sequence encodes CASSFQATGGRGYTF.